This TCR beta chain emerged from a study of blood T cell repertoires in COVID-19 (dated by TCRdb to 2018 to 2020). The study in broad terms: Samples from collaborators originated in the United States, Italy and Spain and spanned both the acute and convalescent phases of COVID-19. The prospective study material was composed of cDNA or gDNA derived from T cells, B-cell-depleted T cells, or PBMCs. Deeply sampled blood TCRbeta repertoires from subjects exposed to, actively infected with, or recovered from COVID-19 were included in the dataset. The repertoires were released in a freely available public database intended as a resource for research on the immune response to SARS-CoV-2. The samples were drawn from two sources: the first 160 participants of the ongoing ImmuneRACE study, and some 1,300 subjects contributed by 6 global collaborators. A de-identified subject ID, COVID-19 status, age in years and sex were almost always included in the sample metadata. HLA class I and class II types, where available, came from metadata supplied by the sample provider rather than from assay-based typing. General findings and caveats noted by the study authors: The amount of clinical and demographic metadata varied by source and participant and was provided uncurated.

V was cut back by 3 bases and J by 2 bases, leaving a gap of 10 bases between them. Via the germline V gene, CDR1 is KGHSH and CDR2 LQKENI. From cysteine to phenylalanine, the CDR3 is 14 amino acids long. CDR3 DNA only is kept here, 42 bases in frame from base 1. Concerning this clone: What this receptor recognizes is not known. No base-level quality is on record; no much larger clone is a single base apart.

Participants in the prospective study were enrolled through a virtual design, were aged roughly 18 to 100 years, and lived in approximately 25 United States geographic areas. In the prospective study, participants were assigned to cohorts based on the clinical history participants reported in a screening survey and a study questionnaire. A participant counted as exposed if, within 2 weeks of entering the study, that participant had been in contact with someone who had a PCR-confirmed or clinician-diagnosed COVID-19 case. In the prospective study, mobile phlebotomists collected whole blood, serum and a nasopharyngeal or oropharyngeal swab from each participant. Over a roughly 2-month period, participants in the prospective study had the option of providing additional blood draws and questionnaires. Blood samples from the prospective study were shipped frozen or at room temperature prior to DNA extraction.

TCRbeta CDR3 regions were amplified from genomic DNA using the immunoSEQ Assay, a bias-controlled multiplex PCR. As for how the authors treated the data: The number of nucleated cells in each sample was estimated from the amplification of reference gene primers within the assay. To quantify the absolute abundance of each unique TCRbeta CDR3 rearrangement, sequence reads were collapsed and filtered. Productive Simpson clonality was computed per sample as the square root of Simpson's diversity index over productive rearrangements. TCRdb holds this immuneACCESS table with in-frame rearrangements only. Some clones are missing; in checked studies, unresolved V genes explain under half, and the rest has no known cause. V and J calls plus clone size are reproduced from that table; the DNA served to infer D and trimming. The sample table shows 200,000 or so clones, and 83% are seen once. The ten largest make up about 4.8% of the sample.

This chain is built from TRBV18 and TRBJ2-5, with the D segment identity uncertain. The source is a woman aged 50 to 65 who had been exposed to COVID-19. Material: PBMCs or T cells enriched from blood (not recorded which). The CDR3 amino acid sequence is: CASSPNSNQETQYF. Here is the DNA: TGTGCCAGCTCACCGAACTCCAATCAAGAGACCCAGTACTTC.